The rows below give T cell receptor beta chains drawn from one sample of a study of blood T cell repertoires in COVID-19. The data were produced by immunoSEQ multiplex PCR, yet TCRdb's version contains in-frame clones alone and is incomplete. The table lists more than 300,000 clones, 88% of them singletons. The specimen sequenced was peripheral blood. These receptors came from a woman aged 25 to 39 with COVID-19, enrolled during active disease. CDR3s leave out the opening cysteine and the closing phenylalanine or tryptophan. A D gene is named only where the DNA matches it firmly.

D gene,V gene,CDR3 length,J gene,CDR3 protein
TRBD1,TRBV15,13,TRBJ1-1,ATSTRQGANTEAF
-,TRBV11-1,13,TRBJ1-6,ASSWSRTSGSPLH
-,TRBV6-1,12,TRBJ2-7,ASSASRVGDEQY
-,TRBV25-1,12,TRBJ2-3,ASSLFAGPDTQY
-,TRBV9,12,TRBJ1-2,ASSVDGGDYGYT
-,TRBV9,10,TRBJ1-2,ASSNAGYGYT
-,TRBV7-8,11,TRBJ1-2,ASSPLRGHGYT
-,TRBV19,12,TRBJ1-2,ASSIAGQHDGYT
-,TRBV28,13,TRBJ2-3,ASRPGAGITDTQY
TRBD2,TRBV10-3,13,TRBJ2-1,AISEFASGVGEQF
-,TRBV6-1,15,TRBJ1-5,ASSEAYRQYSNQPQH
-,TRBV10-3,9,TRBJ1-5,AIRRNQPQH
TRBD2,TRBV11-3,12,TRBJ2-3,ASSHRGGTDTQY
-,TRBV30,12,TRBJ2-7,AWMPSEVYGEQY
-,TRBV28,11,TRBJ1-1,ASERGTNTEAF
-,TRBV4-1,13,TRBJ1-2,ASSQPTGTVYGYT
-,TRBV27,12,TRBJ1-6,ASSFSVHNSPLH
-,TRBV27,11,TRBJ2-1,ASSDTSYNEQF
-,TRBV28,10,TRBJ1-2,ASSLSLGLYT
TRBD1,TRBV3-1/TRBV3-2,13,TRBJ1-2,ASSQLPGQNYGYT
TRBD1,TRBV10-3,11,TRBJ1-1,AIGGQENTEAF
-,TRBV30,12,TRBJ2-7,AWNWQGPSYEQY
-,TRBV6-6,11,TRBJ1-6,ASTTGEISPLH
-,TRBV5-1,14,TRBJ2-5,ASRTTGGLHPETQY
TRBD2,TRBV9,14,TRBJ2-3,ASSVSTSGGTDTQY
-,TRBV15,11,TRBJ1-2,ATSRVGYYGYT